These 29 T cell receptor beta chains were sequenced from one sample in a study of CD8 T cells in ankylosing spondylitis (dated by TCRdb to about 2017). What the study reported, not specific to this receptor: Blood from ankylosing spondylitis patients appeared to be characterized by a TCR beta motif made up of fewer than ten highly homologous amino acid variants.

Library generation was performed with 5' RACE. These reads were obtained on an Illumina HiSeq 2500. The public reads were reanalyzed by TCRdb: fastp trimming at Q25, MiXCR alignment, in-frame beta chains only. A single entry per CDR3 protein holds the most common genes and DNA from its merged rows. A total of 390,000 or so distinct CDR3 sequences appear in this sample, 20% to 25% of them only once. Around 17% of the sample goes to the ten largest clones. No antigen has been assigned to these receptors. The sequenced sample was blood, either unsorted or a sorted T cell fraction (not recorded which). The receptors were sampled from a male donor with ankylosing spondylitis.

This clonotype showed up just a few times. The V gene is TRBV5-1, the J gene TRBJ2-3, with D tentatively TRBD1 (5 bases). The germline V and J ends were trimmed by 6 bases and 1 base, with 9 bases remaining between them. From germline, CDR1 is SGHRS and CDR2 YFSETQ. The length of the CDR3 is 13 residues. The CDR3: CASKIQGTDTQYF. The CDR3 coding sequence is TGCGCCAGCAAAATACAGGGCACAGATACGCAGTATTTT.

This clonotype was seen many times. The rearrangement joins TRBV29-1 to TRBJ2-1, with D perhaps matching TRBD1 or TRBD2 (6 bases each). The CDR3 runs to 14 residues. Germline lookup yields CDR1 SQVTM and CDR2 ANQGSEA. With 6 bases removed from V and 2 bases from J, the gap between germline ends came to 14 bases. CDR3 in amino acids: CSVGGGITYNEQFF. The CDR3 DNA sequence: TGCAGCGTGGGGGGCGGGATAACCTACAATGAGCAGTTCTTC.

Written as DNA, the CDR3 is TGTGCCAGCAGCCGGACTAGCGGGAGATCCAACACAGATACGCAGTATTTT. It encodes CASSRTSGRSNTDTQYF. This sequence joins TRBV28 and TRBJ2-3; 13 nucleotides agree with TRBD2. The CDR3 is 17 residues long. The trim removed 6 bases at V and 2 bases at J, leaving 8 bases unmatched. Germline CDR1 is MDHEN and CDR2 is SYDVKM.

This clonotype showed up just a few times. The chain combines TRBV7-3 with TRBJ2-1, with 12 bases lining up with TRBD2. Germline CDR1 reads SGHTA; CDR2 reads FQGTGA. The trim removed 0 bases at V and 9 bases at J, leaving 9 bases unmatched. The CDR3 is 17 residues long. The CDR3 loop is CASSLTNGLAGSTEQFF. The DNA of the CDR3 is TGTGCCAGCAGCTTAACGAATGGACTAGCGGGATCCACTGAGCAGTTCTTC.

This clonotype was observed a few times. The chain is built from TRBV5-1 and TRBJ2-1; D gene ambiguous. Trimming pared 2 bases from V and 3 bases from J, leaving 6 bases between. The CDR3 contains 13 residues. Germline CDR1 reads SGHRS; CDR2 reads YFSETQ. The CDR3 loop is CASSFDNYNEQFF. The CDR3 DNA reads TGCGCCAGCAGCTTTGACAACTACAATGAGCAGTTCTTC.

This clonotype was seen only a few times. The chain couples TRBV12-3 or TRBV12-4 to TRBJ2-7, with 10 nucleotides matching TRBD1. Germline trimming cut 1 base from V and 9 bases from J; bases unmatched to any gene: 3. This CDR3 has 13 residues. In nucleotides, the CDR3 is TGTGCCAGCAGTTTAGGACAGGGGGCTGGGCAGTACTTC. Amino acids: CASSLGQGAGQYF.

This clonotype was seen a few times. J is TRBJ1-1 and V is TRBV12-3 or TRBV12-4, with 8 bases matching TRBD1. Unmatched junction bases numbered 12, after V lost 3 bases and J lost 12 bases. The CDR3 has 14 residues. The CDR3 region is CASSFSETGASSFF. The CDR3 DNA reads TGTGCCAGCAGTTTTAGCGAGACAGGGGCTTCGTCTTTCTTT.

This clonotype was observed a few times. The J gene is TRBJ2-7, the V gene TRBV15, with TRBD2 identical over 11 bases. The junction had 3 bases not matched to a gene; V was cut back by 5 bases and J by 3 bases. Germline CDR1 reads LNHNV; CDR2 reads YYDKDF (reference sequence). CDR3 length: 14 residues. The CDR3 here is CATSVGLAGYEQYF. CDR3 sequence (DNA): TGTGCCACCAGCGTCGGACTAGCGGGCTACGAGCAGTACTTC. The full variable domain, with the rest looked up from reference TRBV15 and TRBJ2-7, is DAMVIQNPRYQVTQFGKPVTLSCSQTLNHNVMYWYQQKSSQAPKLLFHYYDKDFNNEADTPDNFQSRRPNTSFCFLDIRSPGLGDTAMYLCATSVGLAGYEQYFGPGTRLTVT.

A single count supports this clonotype. This chain uses TRBV9 with TRBJ1-2; 7 bases are shared with TRBD1. The CDR3 totals 14 residues. V trimming: 0 bases; J trimming: 5 bases; junction bases outside the gene matches: 4. Per germline, CDR1 SGDLS and CDR2 YYNGEE. CDR3 nucleotides: TGTGCCAGCAGCGTAGATCAGGGGGAATATGGCTACACCTTC. Amino acid sequence: CASSVDQGEYGYTF.

The genes are TRBV7-2 and TRBJ2-3; the match to TRBD2 covers 10 bases. J gave up 4 bases and V 6 bases, and 4 bases lay outside the gene matches. The CDR3 length is 14 residues. Germline loops: CDR1 SGHTA, CDR2 FQGNSA. The CDR3 DNA follows: TGTGCCAGCAGTAGCGGGAGGATGGCAGATACGCAGTATTTT. This gives the protein CASSSGRMADTQYF.

The gene calls are TRBV9 and TRBJ1-4, with 7 bases matching TRBD1. J lost 5 bases, V lost 0 bases, and 4 bases had no gene match. Looked up from germline, CDR1 is SGDLS and CDR2 is YYNGEE. CDR3 length: 15 amino acids. CDR3 protein: CASSVGAGGNEKLFF. CDR3 DNA sequence: TGTGCCAGCAGCGTAGGTGCAGGGGGGAATGAAAAACTGTTTTTT.

The chain links TRBV29-1 to TRBJ2-1, with 8 bases matching TRBD1. Germline values: CDR1 SQVTM, CDR2 ANQGSEA. With V trimmed by 6 bases and J by 9 bases, 7 bases remained unmatched. This CDR3 has 12 residues. CDR3 DNA sequence: TGCAGCGTCGGCCGACAGGGGATTGAGCAGTTCTTC. This gives the protein CSVGRQGIEQFF.

For this clonotype: This could be a read error, since a much larger clone is one nucleotide away. This chain uses TRBV29-1 with TRBJ1-1, with D possibly matching TRBD1 (5 bases). CDR3 length: 14 residues. The germline V gene has CDR1 SQVTM and CDR2 ANQGSEA. The chain's CDR3 is CSVEPQGFGTEALF. In nucleotides, the CDR3 is TGCAGCGTTGAACCGCAGGGATTTGGGACTGAAGCTTTATTT.

The chain couples TRBV25-1 to TRBJ1-6; possible D gene TRBD1, 6 bases. V lost 3 bases, J lost 9 bases, and 9 bases lay in between. This CDR3 spans 13 amino acids. Germline CDR1 is MGHDK and CDR2 is SYGVNS. The DNA of the CDR3 is TGTGCCAGCAGTGACCCAGGGGCTTCACCCCTCCACTTT. This gives the protein CASSDPGASPLHF.

There are a few counts of this clonotype. V usage is TRBV6-1 and J usage is TRBJ2-7; D remains unclear. CDR3 length: 13 residues. The germline V gene encodes CDR1 MNHNS and CDR2 SASEGT. V was pared by 7 bases and J by 1 base, with 11 bases between. The CDR3: CASKVDGSYEQYF. CDR3 nucleotides: TGTGCCAGCAAGGTTGACGGATCCTACGAGCAGTACTTC.

This chain links TRBV10-3 with TRBJ2-7; 13 bases match TRBD2. V trimming: 2 bases; J trimming: 9 bases; junction bases outside the gene matches: 4. The CDR3 consists of 14 residues. Germline V gene data show CDR1 as ENHRY and CDR2 as SYGVKD. The CDR3 DNA is TGTGCCATCAGTGAGGGGACTAGCGGGGTACGGCAGTACTTC. Its protein is CAISEGTSGVRQYF.

The chain carries TRBV7-3 and TRBJ2-2, with D possibly matching TRBD2 (6 bases). V was trimmed by 5 bases and J by 5 bases, leaving 9 bases between them. CDR1 and CDR2 from the germline V gene are SGHTA and FQGTGA. The CDR3 totals 13 residues. This CDR3 reads CASSTGSTGELFF. The DNA for the CDR3 is TGTGCCAGCAGCACCGGGAGTACCGGGGAGCTGTTTTTT.

The CDR3 DNA sequence: TGCGCCAGCAGCCAAGAGCCAGGTAACACCTACGAGCAGTACTTC. This sequence encodes CASSQEPGNTYEQYF. The chain is built from TRBV4-3 and TRBJ2-7, with unresolved D. The CDR3 covers 15 residues. Trimming removed 0 bases at V and 2 bases at J, with 11 bases between. From germline, CDR1 is LGHNA and CDR2 YSLEER.

The V and J genes are TRBV6-5 and TRBJ2-7; D ambiguous. Per germline, CDR1 MNHEY and CDR2 SVGAGI. The CDR3 consists of 16 residues. V was clipped by 3 bases and J by 2 bases, with 17 bases between them. The CDR3 spells CASSYSPGPIPYEQYF. As DNA, the CDR3 is TGTGCCAGCAGTTATAGTCCGGGTCCTATACCCTACGAGCAGTACTTC.

This rearrangement joins TRBV25-1 to TRBJ2-7, with 9 bases that match TRBD2. The CDR3 length is 16 residues. The ends lost 3 bases at V and 2 bases at J; junction bases unmatched: 8. CDR1 and CDR2 (germline): MGHDK, SYGVNS. The CDR3 DNA reads TGTGCCAGCAGTGACCTAGCCAGCGGGGGGACCTACGAGCAGTACTTC. Encoded protein: CASSDLASGGTYEQYF.

V gene TRBV6-5 combines with J gene TRBJ2-1, with TRBD2 matching 12 bases. This CDR3 is 14 amino acids long. The J segment lost 8 bases and the V segment lost 6 bases, leaving 5 bases of the junction unmatched. Germline CDR1 MNHEY, CDR2 SVGAGI. The CDR3 sequence is CASRLTSGSDEQFF. CDR3 nucleotide sequence: TGTGCCAGCAGGTTGACTAGCGGGAGTGATGAGCAGTTCTTC.

V is TRBV5-1 and J is TRBJ2-5; 9 positions agree with TRBD1. The CDR3 length is 15 residues. Germline lookup yields CDR1 SGHRS and CDR2 YFSETQ. After removal of 4 bases from V and 4 bases from J, the junction contained 8 bases not matched to a gene. The CDR3 protein is CASSAGQGIGETQYF. Written as DNA, the CDR3 is TGCGCCAGCAGCGCCGGACAGGGGATCGGAGAGACCCAGTACTTC.

This clonotype appeared a single time. J is TRBJ1-2 and V is TRBV5-1; D might be TRBD1 (6 bases). Trimming removed 0 bases from V and 7 bases from J, with 16 bases in between. The CDR3 runs 15 residues. From germline, CDR1 is SGHRS and CDR2 YFSETQ. CDR3 residues: CASSLALRTDSGYTF. The DNA for the CDR3 is TGCGCCAGCAGCTTGGCTTTAAGGACAGACTCTGGCTACACCTTC.

The chain joins TRBV20-1 to TRBJ2-3, with D perhaps TRBD1 or TRBD2 (6 bases each). Germline V gene lookup returns CDR1 DFQATT and CDR2 SNEGSKA (reference sequence). Trimming removed 6 bases from V and 0 bases from J, with 16 bases in between. This CDR3 spans 15 amino acids. The CDR3 DNA reads as TGCAGTGCCCACGTCCCGGGGGCCAGCACAGATACGCAGTATTTT. This sequence encodes CSAHVPGASTDTQYF.

This clonotype turned up a few times. This chain connects TRBV29-1 to TRBJ2-7; D may be TRBD1 (6 bases). CDR3 length: 13 residues. In germline, CDR1 is SQVTM, CDR2 ANQGSEA. Trimming cost V 6 bases and J 3 bases, with 15 bases left between them. The CDR3: CSVKATGNYEQYF. The CDR3 nucleotides are TGCAGCGTCAAGGCGACAGGTAACTACGAGCAGTACTTC.

This clonotype was recorded a few times. The chain couples TRBV5-6 to TRBJ2-5; D gene ambiguous. Per the germline V gene, CDR1 is SGHDT and CDR2 is YYEEEE. V gave up 0 bases and J gave up 2 bases, with 8 bases separating them. The CDR3 runs to 14 residues. Here the CDR3 reads CASSLGGWQETQYF. The CDR3 nucleotides are TGTGCCAGCAGCTTGGGTGGTTGGCAAGAGACCCAGTACTTC.

This clonotype has only a few counts. J is TRBJ2-3 and V is TRBV7-2; D is unresolved. The CDR3 loop spans 15 amino acids. CDR1 SGHTA and CDR2 FQGNSA come from the germline V gene. Trimming removed 3 bases at V and 1 base at J, with 11 bases between. The CDR3 sequence: CASSFRIRGTDTQYF. CDR3 DNA: TGTGCCAGCAGCTTCCGAATCCGAGGCACAGATACGCAGTATTTT.

J is TRBJ2-2 and V is TRBV9, with D possibly being TRBD1 (6 bases). The CDR3 runs 15 residues. Germline CDR1 is SGDLS and CDR2 is YYNGEE. V gave up 2 bases and J gave up 2 bases, with 10 bases separating them. The CDR3 nucleotides are TGTGCCAGCAGCGTCAGGGGAGCAAACACCGGGGAGCTGTTTTTT. As protein: CASSVRGANTGELFF.

This clonotype was found a few times. The chain couples TRBV5-1 to TRBJ2-5, with TRBD1 matching over 7 bases. CDR3 length equals 14 residues. CDR1 and CDR2 (germline): SGHRS, YFSETQ. Germline trimming cut 1 base from V and 4 bases from J; bases unmatched to any gene: 4. In DNA form, the CDR3 reads TGCGCCAGCAGCTTGATGACAGGGCCAGAGACCCAGTACTTC. It translates to CASSLMTGPETQYF.